Sequencing of this T cell receptor (beta chain) was carried out in a study of technical replicates of blood from a few donors. The method was immunoSEQ multiplex PCR; TCRdb's version includes in-frame clones alone and lacks a portion of them. This sample has tens of thousands of clones, with 91% found just once. The V end lost 1 base, the J end lost 2 bases, and 12 bases lay between the germline ends. CDR3 length: 15 residues. Per the germline V gene, CDR1 is SGHRS and CDR2 is YFSETQ. Sequencing used PBMCs. The chain joins TRBV5-1 to TRBJ2-5, with D possibly matching TRBD2 (5 bases). The clonotype originates from a human donor in good health. Some clones in this sample may be carry-over from other donors' samples. Here the CDR3 reads CASSLSAGTQETQYF. The CDR3 DNA is TGCGCCAGCAGCTTGTCTGCGGGCACACAAGAGACCCAGTACTTC.